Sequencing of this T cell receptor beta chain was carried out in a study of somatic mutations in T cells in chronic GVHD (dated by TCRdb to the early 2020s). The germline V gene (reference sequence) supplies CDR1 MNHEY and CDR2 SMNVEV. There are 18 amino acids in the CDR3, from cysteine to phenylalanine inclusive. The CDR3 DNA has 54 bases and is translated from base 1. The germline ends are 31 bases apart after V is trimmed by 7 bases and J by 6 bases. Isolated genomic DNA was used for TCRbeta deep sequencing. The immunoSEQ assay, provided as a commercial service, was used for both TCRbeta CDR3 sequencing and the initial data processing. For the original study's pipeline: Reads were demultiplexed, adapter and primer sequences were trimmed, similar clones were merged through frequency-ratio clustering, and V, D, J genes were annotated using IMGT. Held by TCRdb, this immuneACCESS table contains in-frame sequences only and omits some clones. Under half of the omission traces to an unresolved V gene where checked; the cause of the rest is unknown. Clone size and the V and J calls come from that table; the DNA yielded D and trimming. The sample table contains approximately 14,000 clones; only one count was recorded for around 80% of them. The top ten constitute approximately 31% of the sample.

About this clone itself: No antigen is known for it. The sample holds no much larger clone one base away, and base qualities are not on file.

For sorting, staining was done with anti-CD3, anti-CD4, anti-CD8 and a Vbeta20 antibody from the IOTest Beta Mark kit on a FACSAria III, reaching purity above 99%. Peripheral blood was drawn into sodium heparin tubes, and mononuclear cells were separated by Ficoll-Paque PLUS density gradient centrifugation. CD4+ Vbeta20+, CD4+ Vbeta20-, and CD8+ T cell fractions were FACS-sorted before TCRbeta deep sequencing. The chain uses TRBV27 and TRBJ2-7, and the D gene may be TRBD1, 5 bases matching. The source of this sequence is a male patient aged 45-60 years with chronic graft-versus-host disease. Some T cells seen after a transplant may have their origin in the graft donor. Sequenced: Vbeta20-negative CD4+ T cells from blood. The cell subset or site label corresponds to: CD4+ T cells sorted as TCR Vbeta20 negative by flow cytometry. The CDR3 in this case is CASTSFLINRRGRLEQYF. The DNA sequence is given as TGTGCCAGCACCTCTTTCCTTATCAATCGAAGGGGAAGACTCGAGCAGTACTTC.